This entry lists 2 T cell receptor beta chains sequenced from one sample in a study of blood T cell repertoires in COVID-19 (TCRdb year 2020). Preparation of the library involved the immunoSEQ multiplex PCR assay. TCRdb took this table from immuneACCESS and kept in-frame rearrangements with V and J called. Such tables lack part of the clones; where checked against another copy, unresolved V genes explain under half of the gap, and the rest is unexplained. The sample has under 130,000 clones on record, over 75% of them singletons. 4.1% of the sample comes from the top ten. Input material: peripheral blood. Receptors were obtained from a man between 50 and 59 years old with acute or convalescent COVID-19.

The CDR3 reads CASSPGQQRDTQYF. The CDR3, as DNA: TGTGCCAGCAGTCCTGGACAGCAGCGAGATACGCAGTATTTT. This chain uses TRBV27 with TRBJ2-3, with D perhaps TRBD1 (6 bases). The germline CDR1 and CDR2 sequences are MNHEY and SMNVEV (reference sequence). The ends were cut back, 5 bases at V and 5 bases at J, with 14 bases in the middle. There are 14 residues in the CDR3.

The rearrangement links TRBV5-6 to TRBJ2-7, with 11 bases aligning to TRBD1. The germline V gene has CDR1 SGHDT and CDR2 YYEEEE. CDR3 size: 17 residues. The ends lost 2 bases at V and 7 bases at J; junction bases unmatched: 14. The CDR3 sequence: CASSFLLSGTGGQEQYF. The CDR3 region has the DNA TGTGCCAGCAGCTTTTTGTTATCGGGGACAGGGGGTCAAGAGCAGTACTTC.